This paragraph covers one T cell receptor beta chain sequence. Its antigen is unidentified. The data belong to a study of cytomegalovirus exposure and HLA in healthy donors. At the level of the study: Of all 400 or so donors who were genotyped, under 90% belonged to the Caucasian-associated ancestry cluster. Study results and limitations: Fewer N-insertions than the 666-donor mean were reportedly shown by an Asian-associated ancestry cluster in a later analysis.

The PCR was carried out with 60 Vbeta primers and 13 Jbeta primers. Assay used: immunoSEQ multiplex PCR; TCRdb lists only in-frame clones, some missing. This sample has about 90,000 clones, with about four fifths found just once. This clonotype originated in a man younger than 35 in good health and CMV-seronegative. Sequencing was done on a sample of PBMCs.

The CDR3 sequence is CASNGGQGASEQYF. As DNA, the CDR3 is TGTGCCAGCAACGGCGGACAGGGGGCGAGCGAGCAGTACTTC. The genes are TRBV25-1 and TRBJ2-7; TRBD1 matches at 11 bases. CDR3 length: 14 residues. J was trimmed by 6 bases and V by 7 bases; bases with no gene match: 8. Germline-derived CDR1 and CDR2 are MGHDK and SYGVNS.